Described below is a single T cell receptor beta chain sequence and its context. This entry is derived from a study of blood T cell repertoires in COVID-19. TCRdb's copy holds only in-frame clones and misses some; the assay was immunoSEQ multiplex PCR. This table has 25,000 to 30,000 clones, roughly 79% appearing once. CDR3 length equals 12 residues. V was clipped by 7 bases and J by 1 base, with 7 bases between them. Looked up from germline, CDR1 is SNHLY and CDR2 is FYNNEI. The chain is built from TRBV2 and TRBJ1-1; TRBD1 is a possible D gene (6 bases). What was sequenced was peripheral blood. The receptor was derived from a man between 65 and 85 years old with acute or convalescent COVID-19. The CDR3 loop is CASTGENTEAFF. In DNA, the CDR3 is TGTGCCAGCACAGGGGAGAACACTGAAGCTTTCTTT.